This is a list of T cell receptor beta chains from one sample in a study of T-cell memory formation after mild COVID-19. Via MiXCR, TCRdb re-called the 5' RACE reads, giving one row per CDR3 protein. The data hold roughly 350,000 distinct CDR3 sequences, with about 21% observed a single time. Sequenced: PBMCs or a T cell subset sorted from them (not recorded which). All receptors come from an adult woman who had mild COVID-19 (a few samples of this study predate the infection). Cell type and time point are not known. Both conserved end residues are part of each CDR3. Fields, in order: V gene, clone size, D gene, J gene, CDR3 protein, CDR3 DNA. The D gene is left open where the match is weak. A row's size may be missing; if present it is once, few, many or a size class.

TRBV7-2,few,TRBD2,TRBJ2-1,CASSLVASGRSSYNEQFF,TGTGCCAGCAGCTTAGTCGCTAGCGGGCGATCATCCTACAATGAGCAGTTCTTC
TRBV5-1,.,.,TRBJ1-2,CASSLEGSRGYTF,TGCGCCAGCAGCTTGGAGGGGTCTCGCGGCTACACCTTC
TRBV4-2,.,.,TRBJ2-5,CASSQDRVVETQYF,TGTGCCAGCAGCCAAGACAGGGTAGTGGAGACCCAGTACTTC
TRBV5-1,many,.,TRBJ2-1,CASSFGGGTSYNEQFF,TGCGCCAGCAGCTTCGGAGGGGGGACCTCCTACAATGAGCAGTTCTTC
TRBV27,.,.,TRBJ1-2,CASSSPGSIYGYTF,TGTGCCAGCAGTTCCCCCGGCAGCATCTATGGCTACACCTTC
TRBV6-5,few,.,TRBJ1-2,CASSYKPGNNPYGYTF,TGTGCCAGCAGTTACAAGCCGGGGAACAACCCCTATGGCTACACCTTC
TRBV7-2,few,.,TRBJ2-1,CASSLAGATRTLNEQFF,TGTGCCAGCAGCTTAGCGGGGGCTACCCGGACCCTCAATGAGCAGTTCTTC
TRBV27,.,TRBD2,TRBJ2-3,CASSLWAGGTDTQYF,TGTGCCAGCAGTTTATGGGCGGGGGGCACAGATACGCAGTATTTT
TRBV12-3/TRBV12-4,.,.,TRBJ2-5,CASRISGQETQYF,TGTGCCAGCAGAATCAGCGGACAAGAGACCCAGTACTTC
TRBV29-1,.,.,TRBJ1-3,CSVVRHVNTIYF,TGCAGCGTTGTAAGGCATGTGAACACCATATATTTT